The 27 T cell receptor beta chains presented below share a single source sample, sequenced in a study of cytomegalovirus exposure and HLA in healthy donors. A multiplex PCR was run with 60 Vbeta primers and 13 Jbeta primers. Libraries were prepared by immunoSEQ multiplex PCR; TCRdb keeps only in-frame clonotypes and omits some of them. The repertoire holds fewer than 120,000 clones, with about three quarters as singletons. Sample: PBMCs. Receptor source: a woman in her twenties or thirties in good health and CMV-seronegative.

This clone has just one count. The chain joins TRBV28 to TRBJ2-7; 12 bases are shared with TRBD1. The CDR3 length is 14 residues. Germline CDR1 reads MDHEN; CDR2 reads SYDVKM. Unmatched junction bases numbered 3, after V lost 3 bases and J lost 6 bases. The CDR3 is CASSFGTGGFEQYF. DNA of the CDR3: TGTGCCAGCAGTTTTGGGACAGGGGGCTTCGAGCAGTACTTC.

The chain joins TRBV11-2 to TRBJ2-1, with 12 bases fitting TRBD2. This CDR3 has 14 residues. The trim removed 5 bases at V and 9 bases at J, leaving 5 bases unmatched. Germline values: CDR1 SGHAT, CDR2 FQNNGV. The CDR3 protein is CASSPTSGRAEQFF. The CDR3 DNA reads TGTGCCAGCAGCCCGACTAGCGGGAGAGCTGAGCAGTTCTTC.

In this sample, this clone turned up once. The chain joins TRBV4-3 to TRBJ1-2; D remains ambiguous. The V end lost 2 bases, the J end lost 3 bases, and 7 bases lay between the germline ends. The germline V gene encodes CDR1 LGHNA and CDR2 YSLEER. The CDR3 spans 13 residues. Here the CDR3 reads CASSQFSYYGYTF. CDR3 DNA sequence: TGCGCCAGCAGCCAATTCAGTTACTATGGCTACACCTTC.

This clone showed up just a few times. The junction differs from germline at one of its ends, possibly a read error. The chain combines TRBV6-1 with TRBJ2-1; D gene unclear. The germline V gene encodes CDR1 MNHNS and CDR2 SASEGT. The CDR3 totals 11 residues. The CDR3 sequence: CASSEEYLKIF. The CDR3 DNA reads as TGTGCCAGCAGTGAGGAGTACCTTAAGATCTTC.

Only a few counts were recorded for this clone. The CDR3 DNA reads as TGCGCCAGCAGCCAAGATATTGAGGAAAAACTGTTTTTT. Protein product: CASSQDIEEKLFF. V gene TRBV4-3 combines with J gene TRBJ1-4; D is undetermined. CDR3 size: 13 residues. Looked up from germline, CDR1 is LGHNA and CDR2 is YSLEER. With 0 bases removed from V and 8 bases from J, the gap between germline ends came to 7 bases.

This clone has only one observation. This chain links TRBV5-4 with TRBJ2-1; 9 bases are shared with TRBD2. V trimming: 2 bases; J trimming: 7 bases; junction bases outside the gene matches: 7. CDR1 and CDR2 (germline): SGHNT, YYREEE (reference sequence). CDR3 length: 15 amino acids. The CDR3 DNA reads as TGTGCCAGCAGCTTAATAGCGGGAGCGTGGAATGAGCAGTTCTTC. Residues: CASSLIAGAWNEQFF. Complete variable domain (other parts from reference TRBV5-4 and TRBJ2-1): ETGVTQSPTHLIKTRGQQVTLRCSSQSGHNTVSWYQQALGQGPQFIFQYYREEENGRGNFPPRFSGLQFPNYSSELNVNALELDDSALYLCASSLIAGAWNEQFFGPGTRLTVL.

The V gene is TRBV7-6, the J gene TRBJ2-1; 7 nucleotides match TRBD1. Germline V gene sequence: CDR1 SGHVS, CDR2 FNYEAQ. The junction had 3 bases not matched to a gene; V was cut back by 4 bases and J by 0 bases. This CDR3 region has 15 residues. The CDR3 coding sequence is TGTGCCAGCAGCTCTTCAGGGGGCTCCTACAATGAGCAGTTCTTC. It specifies CASSSSGGSYNEQFF.

The CDR3 nucleotides read TGTGCCATCCAGCGGGAGAGTGGCTACGAGCAGTACTTC. Amino acid sequence: CAIQRESGYEQYF. The chain links TRBV6-5 to TRBJ2-7, with TRBD2 matching 8 bases. The CDR3 is 13 residues long. Germline loops: CDR1 MNHEY, CDR2 SVGAGI. V lost 10 bases and J lost 3; bases outside the gene matches: 8.

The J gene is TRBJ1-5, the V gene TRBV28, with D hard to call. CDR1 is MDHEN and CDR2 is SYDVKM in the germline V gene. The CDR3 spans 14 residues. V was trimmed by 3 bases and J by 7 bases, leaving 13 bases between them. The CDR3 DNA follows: TGTGCCAGCAGTTTGTTGAGGGCTGGACAGCCCCAGCATTTT. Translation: CASSLLRAGQPQHF. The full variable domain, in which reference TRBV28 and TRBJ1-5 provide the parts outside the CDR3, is DVKVTQSSRYLVKRTGEKVFLECVQDMDHENMFWYRQDPGLGLRLIYFSYDVKMKEKGDIPEGYSVSREKKERFSLILESASTNQTSMYLCASSLLRAGQPQHFGDGTRLSIL.

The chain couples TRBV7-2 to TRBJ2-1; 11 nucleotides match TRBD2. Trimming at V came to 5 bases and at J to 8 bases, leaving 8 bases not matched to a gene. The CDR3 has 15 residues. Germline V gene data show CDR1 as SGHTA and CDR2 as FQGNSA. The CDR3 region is CASSLSGGAGHEQFF. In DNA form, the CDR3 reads TGTGCCAGCAGCCTTAGCGGGGGGGCGGGACATGAGCAGTTCTTC.

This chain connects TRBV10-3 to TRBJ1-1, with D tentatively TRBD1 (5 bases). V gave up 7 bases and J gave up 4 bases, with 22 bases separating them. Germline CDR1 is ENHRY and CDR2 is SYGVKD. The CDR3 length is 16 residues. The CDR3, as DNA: TGTGCCATCAAATCTAGCCGGGACGGGAGAAGCACTGAAGCTTTCTTT. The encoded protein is CAIKSSRDGRSTEAFF.

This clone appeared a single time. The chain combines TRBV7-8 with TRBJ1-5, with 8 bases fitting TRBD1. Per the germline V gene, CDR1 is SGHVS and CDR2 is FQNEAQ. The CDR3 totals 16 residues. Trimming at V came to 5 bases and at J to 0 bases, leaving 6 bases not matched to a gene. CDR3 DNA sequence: TGTGCCAGCAGCCCAAGCAGGGGGCTTAGCAATCAGCCCCAGCATTTT. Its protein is CASSPSRGLSNQPQHF.

CDR3 sequence: CASSLSLAGFKDTQYF. DNA for the CDR3: TGCGCCAGCAGCTTGTCCCTAGCGGGGTTCAAAGATACGCAGTATTTT. The rearrangement joins TRBV5-1 to TRBJ2-3; 9 bases fit TRBD2. The ends lost 1 base at V and 5 bases at J; junction bases unmatched: 8. The germline V gene encodes CDR1 SGHRS and CDR2 YFSETQ. The CDR3 length is 16 residues.

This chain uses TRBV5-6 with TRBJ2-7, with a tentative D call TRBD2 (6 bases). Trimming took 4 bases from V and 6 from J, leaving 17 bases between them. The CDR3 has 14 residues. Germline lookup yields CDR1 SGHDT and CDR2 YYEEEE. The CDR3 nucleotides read TGTGCCAGCAGCCCAATAAGGCGCGGGACCGAGCAGTACTTC. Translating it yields CASSPIRRGTEQYF.

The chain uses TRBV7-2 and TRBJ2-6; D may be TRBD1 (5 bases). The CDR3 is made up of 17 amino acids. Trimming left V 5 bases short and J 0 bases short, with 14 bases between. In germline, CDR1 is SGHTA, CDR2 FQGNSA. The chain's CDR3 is CASSPRLGASGANVLTF. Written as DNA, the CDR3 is TGTGCCAGCAGCCCGAGATTAGGGGCCTCTGGGGCCAACGTCCTGACTTTC.

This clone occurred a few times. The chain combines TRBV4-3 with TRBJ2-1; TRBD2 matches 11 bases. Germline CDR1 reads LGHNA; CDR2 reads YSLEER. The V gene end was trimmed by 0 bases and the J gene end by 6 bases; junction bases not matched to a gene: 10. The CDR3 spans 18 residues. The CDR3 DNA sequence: TGCGCCAGCAGCCAAGATGTTCCCGGGACTAGCGGTCCCAATGAGCAGTTCTTC. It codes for CASSQDVPGTSGPNEQFF.

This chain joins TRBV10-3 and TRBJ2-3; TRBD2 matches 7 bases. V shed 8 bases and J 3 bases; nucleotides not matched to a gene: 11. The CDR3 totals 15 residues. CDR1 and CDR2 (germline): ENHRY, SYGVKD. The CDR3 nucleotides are TGTGCCATCCTTGATCCCCTCGGGGGGACAGATACGCAGTATTTT. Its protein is CAILDPLGGTDTQYF.

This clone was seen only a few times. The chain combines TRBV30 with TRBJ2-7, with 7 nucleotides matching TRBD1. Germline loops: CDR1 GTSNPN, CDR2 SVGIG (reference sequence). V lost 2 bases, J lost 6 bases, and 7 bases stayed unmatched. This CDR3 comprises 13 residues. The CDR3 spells CAWSTGADPEQYF. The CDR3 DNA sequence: TGTGCCTGGAGTACAGGGGCCGACCCCGAGCAGTACTTC. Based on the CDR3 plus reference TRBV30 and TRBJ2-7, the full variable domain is SQTIHQWPATLVQPVGSPLSLECTVEGTSNPNLYWYRQAAGRGLQLLFYSVGIGQISSEVPQNLSASRPQDRQFILSSKKLLLSDSGFYLCAWSTGADPEQYFGPGTRLTVT.

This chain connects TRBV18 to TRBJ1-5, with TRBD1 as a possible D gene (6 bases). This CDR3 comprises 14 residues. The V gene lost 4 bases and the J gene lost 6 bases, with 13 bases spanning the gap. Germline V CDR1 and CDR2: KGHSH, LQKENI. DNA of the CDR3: TGTGCCAGCTCACAAAAAACAGGGAGTCAGCCCCAGCATTTT. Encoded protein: CASSQKTGSQPQHF.

CDR3 DNA sequence: TGTGCCAGCAGGTCAGGGGTAACCGAAGCTTTCTTT. Translated: CASRSGVTEAFF. J is TRBJ1-1 and V is TRBV27, with D possibly matching TRBD1 (6 bases). V was pared by 6 bases and J by 8 bases, with 13 bases between. Germline CDR1 reads MNHEY; CDR2 reads SMNVEV (reference sequence). The length of the CDR3 is 12 residues.

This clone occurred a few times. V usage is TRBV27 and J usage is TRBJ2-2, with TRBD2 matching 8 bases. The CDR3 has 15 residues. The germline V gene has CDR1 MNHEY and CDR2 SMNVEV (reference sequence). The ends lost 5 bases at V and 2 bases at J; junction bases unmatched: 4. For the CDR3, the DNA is TGTGCCAGCAGTCGGGGGGGCCTAAACACCGGGGAGCTGTTTTTT. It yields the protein CASSRGGLNTGELFF.

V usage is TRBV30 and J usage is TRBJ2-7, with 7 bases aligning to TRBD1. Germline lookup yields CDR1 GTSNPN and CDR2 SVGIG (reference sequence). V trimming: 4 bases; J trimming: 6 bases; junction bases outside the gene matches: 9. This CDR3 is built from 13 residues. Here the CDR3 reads CAWKGDSLVEQYF. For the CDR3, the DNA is TGTGCCTGGAAGGGGGACAGTTTGGTCGAGCAGTACTTC.

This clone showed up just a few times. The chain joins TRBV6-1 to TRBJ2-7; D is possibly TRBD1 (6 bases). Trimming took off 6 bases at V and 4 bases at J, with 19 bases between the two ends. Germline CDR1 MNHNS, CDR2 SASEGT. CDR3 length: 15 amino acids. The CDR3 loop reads CASSRSPQGFYEQYF. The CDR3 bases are TGTGCCAGCAGCCGATCTCCACAGGGATTTTACGAGCAGTACTTC.

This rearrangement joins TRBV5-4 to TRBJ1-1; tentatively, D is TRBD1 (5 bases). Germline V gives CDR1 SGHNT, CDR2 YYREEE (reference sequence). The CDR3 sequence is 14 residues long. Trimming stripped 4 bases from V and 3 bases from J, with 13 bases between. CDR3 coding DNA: TGTGCCAGCAGCCTCGACGCGGGGGACACTGAAGCTTTCTTT. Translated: CASSLDAGDTEAFF.

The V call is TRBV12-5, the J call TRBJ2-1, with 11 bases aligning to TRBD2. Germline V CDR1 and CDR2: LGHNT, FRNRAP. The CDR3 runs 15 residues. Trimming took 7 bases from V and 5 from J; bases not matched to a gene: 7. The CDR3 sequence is CASALSGGAHNEQFF. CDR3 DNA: TGTGCTAGTGCCCTTAGCGGGGGGGCGCACAATGAGCAGTTCTTC.

DNA of the CDR3: TGCGCCAGCAGGCTCAACAGGGCCCCCGGGGAGCTGTTTTTT. Its protein is CASRLNRAPGELFF. J is TRBJ2-2 and V is TRBV5-1, with a tentative D call TRBD1 (6 bases). Trimming left V 5 bases short and J 6 bases short, with 14 bases between. The CDR3 spans 14 residues. Per the germline V gene, CDR1 is SGHRS and CDR2 is YFSETQ.

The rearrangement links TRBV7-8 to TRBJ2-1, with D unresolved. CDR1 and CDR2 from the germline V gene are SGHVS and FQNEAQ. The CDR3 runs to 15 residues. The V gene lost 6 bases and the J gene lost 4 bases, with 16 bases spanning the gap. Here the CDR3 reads CASSTEVRVYNEQFF. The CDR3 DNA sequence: TGTGCCAGCAGTACTGAGGTCCGGGTGTACAATGAGCAGTTCTTC.